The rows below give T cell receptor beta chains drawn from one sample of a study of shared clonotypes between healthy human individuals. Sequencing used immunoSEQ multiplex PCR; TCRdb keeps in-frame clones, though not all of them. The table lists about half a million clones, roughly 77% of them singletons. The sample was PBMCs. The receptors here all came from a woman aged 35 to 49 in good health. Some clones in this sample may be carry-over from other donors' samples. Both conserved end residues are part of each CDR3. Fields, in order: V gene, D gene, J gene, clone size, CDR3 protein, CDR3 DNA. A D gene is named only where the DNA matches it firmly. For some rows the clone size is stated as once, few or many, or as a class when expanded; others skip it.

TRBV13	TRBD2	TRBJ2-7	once	CASSTTSGTWGEQYF	TGTGCCAGCAGCACCACTAGCGGGACGTGGGGCGAGCAGTACTTC
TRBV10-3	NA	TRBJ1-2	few	CAIKGLSGYTF	TGTGCCATCAAGGGGTTGAGTGGCTACACCTTC
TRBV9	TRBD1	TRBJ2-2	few	CASRTGDTGELFF	TGTGCCAGCAGGACAGGGGACACCGGGGAGCTGTTTTTT
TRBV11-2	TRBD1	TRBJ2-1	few	CASSLRRGLFNYNEQFF	TGTGCCAGCAGCTTACGCAGGGGGCTTTTTAACTACAATGAGCAGTTCTTC
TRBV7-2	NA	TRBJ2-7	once	CASSLIGGTYEQYF	TGTGCCAGCAGCTTAATTGGGGGCACCTACGAGCAGTACTTC
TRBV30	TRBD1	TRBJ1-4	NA	CAWGEEGAKIF	TGTGCCTGGGGAGAGGAGGGGGCGAAGATTTTT
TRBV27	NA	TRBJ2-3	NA	CASSFRPTTDTQYF	TGTGCCAGCAGTTTCAGACCAACCACAGATACGCAGTATTTT
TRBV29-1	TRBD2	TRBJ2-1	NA	CSAGLAGVGDEQFF	TGCAGCGCCGGACTAGCGGGAGTTGGGGATGAGCAGTTCTTC
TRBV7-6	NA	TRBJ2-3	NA	CAAGGLGSTDTQYF	TGTGCCGCGGGCGGCCTGGGCAGCACAGATACGCAGTATTTT
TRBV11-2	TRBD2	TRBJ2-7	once	CASSFSGKDYEQYF	TGTGCCAGCAGCTTTAGCGGGAAAGACTACGAGCAGTACTTC
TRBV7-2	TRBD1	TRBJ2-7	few	CASSLGQGAFYEQYF	TGTGCCAGCAGCTTGGGACAGGGGGCTTTTTACGAGCAGTACTTC
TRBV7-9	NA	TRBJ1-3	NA	CASSFALTRVVGNTIYF	TGTGCCAGCAGCTTCGCTCTGACCAGGGTAGTAGGAAACACCATATATTTT
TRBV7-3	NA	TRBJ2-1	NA	CASAERSYNEQFF	TGTGCCAGCGCGGAGCGCTCCTACAATGAGCAGTTCTTC
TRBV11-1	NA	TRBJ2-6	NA	CASRRGGGANVLTF	TGTGCCAGCCGTCGGGGAGGTGGGGCCAACGTCCTGACTTTC
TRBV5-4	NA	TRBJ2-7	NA	CASSLGVAGLAYEQYF	TGTGCCAGCAGCTTGGGGGTGGCGGGGCTCGCCTACGAGCAGTACTTC
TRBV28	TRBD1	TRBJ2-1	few	CASMGQGTYNEQFF	TGTGCCAGCATGGGACAGGGAACCTACAATGAGCAGTTCTTC
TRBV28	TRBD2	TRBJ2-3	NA	CASSPVAGGGGYTQYF	TGTGCCAGCAGTCCAGTAGCGGGAGGGGGTGGATATACGCAGTATTTT